This TCR beta chain was obtained from a study of blood T cell repertoires in COVID-19. Across the whole study: Samples taken during acute and convalescent COVID-19 were collected in the United States, Italy and Spain. Sources were T cells, B-cell-depleted T cells, or PBMCs; the material itself was cDNA or gDNA.

V dropped 10 bases and J dropped 3 bases, with 15 bases sitting between them. CDR3 size: 14 residues. Germline V lookup: CDR1 MNHEY, CDR2 SVGAGI. Authors' processing steps: For nucleated cells, counts were estimated from reference gene primer amplification. Profiled with immunoSEQ multiplex PCR; TCRdb holds only in-frame clones, not every one. D and trimming come from the DNA, and the V and J calls and clone size come from that table. The sample holds about 140,000 clones; under 90% are singletons and the top ten take roughly 8%. The genes are TRBV6-5 and TRBJ2-2, with a possible D match to TRBD1 (5 bases). The TCR originated in a human donor in a cohort sampled during active COVID-19. The sample taken for sequencing was peripheral blood. The CDR3 region is CATKGRVDTGELFF. CDR3 bases: TGTGCCACTAAGGGCAGGGTGGACACCGGGGAGCTGTTTTTT.